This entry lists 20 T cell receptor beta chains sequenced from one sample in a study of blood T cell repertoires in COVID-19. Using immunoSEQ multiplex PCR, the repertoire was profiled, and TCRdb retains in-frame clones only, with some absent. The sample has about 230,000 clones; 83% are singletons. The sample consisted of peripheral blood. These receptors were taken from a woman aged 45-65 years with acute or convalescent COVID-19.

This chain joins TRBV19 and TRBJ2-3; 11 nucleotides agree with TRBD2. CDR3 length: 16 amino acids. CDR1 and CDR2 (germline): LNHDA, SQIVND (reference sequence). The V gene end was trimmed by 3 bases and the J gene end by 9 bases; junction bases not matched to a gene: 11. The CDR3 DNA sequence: TGTGCCAGTAGTATTTCCCTAGCGGGAGGAATCGACACGCAGTATTTT. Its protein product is CASSISLAGGIDTQYF.

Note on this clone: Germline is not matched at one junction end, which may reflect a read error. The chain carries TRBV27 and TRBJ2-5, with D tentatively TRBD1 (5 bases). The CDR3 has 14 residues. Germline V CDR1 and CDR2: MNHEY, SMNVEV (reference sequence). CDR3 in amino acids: CASSPGLPREAQYF. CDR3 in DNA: TGTGCCAGCTCCCCAGGGCTGCCTAGAGAGGCCCAGTACTTC.

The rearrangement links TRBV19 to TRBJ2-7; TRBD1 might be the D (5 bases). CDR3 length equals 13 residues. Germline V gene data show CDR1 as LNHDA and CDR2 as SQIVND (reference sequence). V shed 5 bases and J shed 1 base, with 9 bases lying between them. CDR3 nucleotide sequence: TGTGCCAGTAGTGAGACAGCTTCCTACGAGCAGTACTTC. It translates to CASSETASYEQYF.

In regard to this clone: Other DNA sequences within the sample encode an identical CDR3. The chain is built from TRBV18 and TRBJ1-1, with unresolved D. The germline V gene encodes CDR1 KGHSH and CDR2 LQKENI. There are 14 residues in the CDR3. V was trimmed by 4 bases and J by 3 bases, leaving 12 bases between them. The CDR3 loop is CASSLDRGDTEAFF. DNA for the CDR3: TGTGCCAGCTCACTTGACCGCGGGGACACTGAAGCTTTCTTT.

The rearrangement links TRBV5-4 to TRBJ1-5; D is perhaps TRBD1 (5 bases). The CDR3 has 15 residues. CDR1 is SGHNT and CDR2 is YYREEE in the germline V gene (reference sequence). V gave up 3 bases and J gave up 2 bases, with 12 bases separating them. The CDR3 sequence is CASSWGGGGNQPQHF. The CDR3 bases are TGTGCCAGCAGCTGGGGGGGAGGAGGCAATCAGCCCCAGCATTTT.

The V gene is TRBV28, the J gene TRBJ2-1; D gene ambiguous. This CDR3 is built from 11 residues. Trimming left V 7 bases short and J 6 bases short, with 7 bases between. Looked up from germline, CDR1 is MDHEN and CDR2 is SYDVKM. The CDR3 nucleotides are TGTGCCAGCACAAAGCCCAATGAGCAGTTCTTC. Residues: CASTKPNEQFF.

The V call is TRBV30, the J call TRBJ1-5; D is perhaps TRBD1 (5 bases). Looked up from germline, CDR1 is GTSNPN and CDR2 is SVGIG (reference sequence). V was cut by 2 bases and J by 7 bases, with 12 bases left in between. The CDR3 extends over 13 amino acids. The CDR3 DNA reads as TGTGCCTGGAGTAAGGGGTCTCGCCAGCCCCAGCATTTT. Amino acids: CAWSKGSRQPQHF. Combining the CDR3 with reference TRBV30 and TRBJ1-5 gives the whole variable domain SQTIHQWPATLVQPVGSPLSLECTVEGTSNPNLYWYRQAAGRGLQLLFYSVGIGQISSEVPQNLSASRPQDRQFILSSKKLLLSDSGFYLCAWSKGSRQPQHFGDGTRLSIL.

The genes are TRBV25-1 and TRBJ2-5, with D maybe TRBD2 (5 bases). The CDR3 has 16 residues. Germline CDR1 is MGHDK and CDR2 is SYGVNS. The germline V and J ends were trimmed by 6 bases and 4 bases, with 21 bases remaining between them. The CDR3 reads CASSDTKAETRETQYF. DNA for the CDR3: TGTGCCAGCAGCGATACGAAAGCGGAGACGAGAGAGACCCAGTACTTC.

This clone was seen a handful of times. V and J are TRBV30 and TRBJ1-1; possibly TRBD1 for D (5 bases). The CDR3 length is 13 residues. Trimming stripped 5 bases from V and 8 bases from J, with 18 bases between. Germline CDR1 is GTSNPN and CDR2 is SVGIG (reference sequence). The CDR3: CAWAQGAQREAFF. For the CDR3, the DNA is TGTGCCTGGGCACAAGGGGCCCAAAGGGAAGCTTTCTTT.

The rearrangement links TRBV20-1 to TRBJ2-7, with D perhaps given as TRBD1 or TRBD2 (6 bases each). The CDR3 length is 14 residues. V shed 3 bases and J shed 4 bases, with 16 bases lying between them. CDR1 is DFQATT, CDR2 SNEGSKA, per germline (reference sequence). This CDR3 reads CSASGGGVRYEQYF. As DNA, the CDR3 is TGCAGTGCTAGTGGAGGGGGAGTTAGGTACGAGCAGTACTTC.

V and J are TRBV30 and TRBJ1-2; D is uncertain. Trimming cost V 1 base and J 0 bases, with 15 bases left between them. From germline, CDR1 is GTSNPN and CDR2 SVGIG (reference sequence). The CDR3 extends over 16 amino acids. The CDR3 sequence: CAWSGEGTEPNYGYTF. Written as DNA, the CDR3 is TGTGCCTGGAGTGGGGAGGGCACCGAACCTAACTATGGCTACACCTTC.

This CDR3 reads CASSSRFSGNTIYF. CDR3 coding DNA: TGTGCCAGCAGCAGCAGGTTCTCTGGAAACACCATATATTTT. The chain links TRBV9 to TRBJ1-3; the D is unclear. Germline CDR1 reads SGDLS; CDR2 reads YYNGEE. This CDR3 has 14 amino acids. V gave up 4 bases and J gave up 0 bases, with 8 bases separating them.

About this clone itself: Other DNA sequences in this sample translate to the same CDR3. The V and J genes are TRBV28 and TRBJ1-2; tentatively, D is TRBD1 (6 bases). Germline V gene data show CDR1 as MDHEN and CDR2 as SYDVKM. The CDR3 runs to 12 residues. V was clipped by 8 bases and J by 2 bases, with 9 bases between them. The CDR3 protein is CASRTGNYGYTF. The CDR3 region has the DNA TGTGCCAGCCGAACAGGGAACTATGGCTACACCTTC.

For the CDR3, the DNA is TGTGCTAGTCGAGACTCGGATTACAATGAGCAGTTCTTC. Its protein is CASRDSDYNEQFF. The genes are TRBV12-5 and TRBJ2-1; D is ambiguous. The CDR3 covers 13 residues. The V end lost 8 bases, the J end lost 4 bases, and 12 bases lay between the germline ends. Looked up from germline, CDR1 is LGHNT and CDR2 is FRNRAP.

The CDR3 region is CASSLRGPNYEQYF. The CDR3 nucleotides are TGTGCCAGCAGTTTAAGGGGGCCGAACTACGAGCAGTACTTC. The chain carries TRBV27 and TRBJ2-7; 7 bases map to TRBD1. CDR3 length: 14 amino acids. CDR1 MNHEY and CDR2 SMNVEV come from the germline V gene (reference sequence). V was pared by 2 bases and J by 3 bases, with 4 bases of the junction left unmatched.

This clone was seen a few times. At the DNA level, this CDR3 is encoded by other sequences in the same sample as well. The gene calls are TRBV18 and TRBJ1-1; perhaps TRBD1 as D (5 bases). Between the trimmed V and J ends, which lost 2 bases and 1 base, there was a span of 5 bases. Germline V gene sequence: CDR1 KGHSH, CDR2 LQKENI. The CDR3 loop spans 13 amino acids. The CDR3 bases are TGTGCCAGCTCACCAACAGGGAACACTGAAGCTTTCTTT. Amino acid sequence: CASSPTGNTEAFF. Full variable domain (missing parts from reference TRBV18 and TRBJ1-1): NAGVMQNPRHLVRRRGQEARLRCSPMKGHSHVYWYRQLPEEGLKFMVYLQKENIIDESGMPKERFSAEFPKEGPSILRIQQVVRGDSAAYFCASSPTGNTEAFFGQGTRLTVV.

CDR3 bases: TGTGCCAGCAGCTTAGGAGCCCGCTATGGCTACACCTTC. Translating it yields CASSLGARYGYTF. The chain has TRBV7-2 and TRBJ1-2, with D unresolved. CDR1 SGHTA and CDR2 FQGNSA come from the germline V gene. V lost 1 base to trimming and J lost 4 bases, with 7 bases between them. CDR3 length equals 13 residues.

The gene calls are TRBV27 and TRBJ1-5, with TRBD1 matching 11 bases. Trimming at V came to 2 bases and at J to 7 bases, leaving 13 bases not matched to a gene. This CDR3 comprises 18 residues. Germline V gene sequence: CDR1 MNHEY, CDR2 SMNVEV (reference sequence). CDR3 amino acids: CASSLTGRRDRGVQPQHF. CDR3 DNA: TGTGCCAGCAGTTTAACCGGGAGAAGGGACAGGGGGGTCCAGCCCCAGCATTTT.

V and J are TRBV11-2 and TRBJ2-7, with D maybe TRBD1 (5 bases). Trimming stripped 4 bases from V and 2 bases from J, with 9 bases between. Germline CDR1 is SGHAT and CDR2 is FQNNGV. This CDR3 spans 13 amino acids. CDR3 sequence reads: CASSSGAAYEQYF. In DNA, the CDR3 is TGTGCCAGCAGCTCTGGGGCAGCCTACGAGCAGTACTTC.

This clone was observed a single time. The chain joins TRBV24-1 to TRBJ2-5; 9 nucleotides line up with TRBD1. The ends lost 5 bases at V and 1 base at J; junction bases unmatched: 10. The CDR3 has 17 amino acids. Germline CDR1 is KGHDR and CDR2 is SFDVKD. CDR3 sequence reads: CATSAPRDRERQETQYF. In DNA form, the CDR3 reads TGTGCCACCAGTGCCCCCCGGGACAGGGAGCGCCAAGAGACCCAGTACTTC.